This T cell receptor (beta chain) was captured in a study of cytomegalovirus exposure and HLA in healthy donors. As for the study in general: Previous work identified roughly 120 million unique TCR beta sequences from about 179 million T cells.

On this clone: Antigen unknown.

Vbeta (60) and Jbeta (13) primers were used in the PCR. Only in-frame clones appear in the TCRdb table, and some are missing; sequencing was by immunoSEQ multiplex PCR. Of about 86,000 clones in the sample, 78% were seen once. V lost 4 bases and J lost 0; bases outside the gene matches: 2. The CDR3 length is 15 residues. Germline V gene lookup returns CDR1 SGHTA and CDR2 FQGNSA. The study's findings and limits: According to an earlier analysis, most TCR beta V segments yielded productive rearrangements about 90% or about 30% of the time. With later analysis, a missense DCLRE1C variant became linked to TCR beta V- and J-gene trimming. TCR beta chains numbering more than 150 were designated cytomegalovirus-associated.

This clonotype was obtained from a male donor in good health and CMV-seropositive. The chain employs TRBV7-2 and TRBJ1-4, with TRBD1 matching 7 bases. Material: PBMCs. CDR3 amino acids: CASSSQGTTNEKLFF. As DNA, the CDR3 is TGTGCCAGCAGCTCACAGGGGACAACTAATGAAAAACTGTTTTTT.